Each of the 2 T cell receptor beta chains below was sequenced from the same sample in a study of control samples from healthy donors and cancer patients. Only in-frame clones appear in the TCRdb table, and some are missing; sequencing was by immunoSEQ multiplex PCR. Here the sample spans some 130,000 clones, around 92% being singletons. Sequenced input: blood. The source is a woman in her 50s in good health.

V and J are TRBV5-4 and TRBJ2-1; D remains unclear. V dropped 2 bases and J dropped 7 bases, with 16 bases sitting between them. The V gene's germline CDR1 is SGHNT and CDR2 YYREEE (reference sequence). This CDR3 contains 15 residues. DNA for the CDR3: TGTGCCAGCAGCTTAAAGAGTCAACCGCCTAATGAGCAGTTCTTC. This translates into CASSLKSQPPNEQFF.

In nucleotides, the CDR3 is TGTGCCAGTAGTCCTGATTACCGCGGGGGTAACACCGGGGAGCTGTTTTTT. Amino acid sequence: CASSPDYRGGNTGELFF. The chain joins TRBV19 to TRBJ2-2; 7 nucleotides align to TRBD2. Trimming cost V 5 bases and J 2 bases; bases outside gene matches: 11. This CDR3 region has 17 residues. The germline V gene encodes CDR1 LNHDA and CDR2 SQIVND (reference sequence).